Each of the 19 T cell receptor beta chains below was sequenced from the same sample in a study of beta chain features in type 1 diabetes. Expressed TCRB transcripts were sequenced because the entire RNA isolate underwent reverse transcription. Assay: immunoSEQ multiplex PCR; the TCRdb copy retains only in-frame clones and omits some. The data contain about 60,000 clones, approximately 62% of them seen just once; the ten biggest clones take up roughly 2%. Source material: Tregs from blood. These receptors came from a woman between 18 and 29 years old in good health.

This clone was seen a few times. This chain joins TRBV6-1 and TRBJ1-2; D gene unclear. V shed 8 bases and J shed 0 bases, with 13 bases lying between them. CDR3 length: 14 amino acids. The germline V gene encodes CDR1 MNHNS and CDR2 SASEGT. In nucleotides, the CDR3 is TGTGCCAGCCGTTCCCCGCTAGCTAACTATGGCTACACCTTC. Translated, it gives CASRSPLANYGYTF.

This clone was counted a single time. This chain uses TRBV4-1 with TRBJ1-1; 8 positions match TRBD1. The germline V gene has CDR1 MGHRA and CDR2 YSYEKL. J was trimmed by 5 bases and V by 4 bases; bases with no gene match: 6. This CDR3 has 14 residues. CDR3 in DNA: TGCGCCAGCAGCCGGCAGGGGGCTGGTACTGAAGCTTTCTTT. Its protein product is CASSRQGAGTEAFF.

This sequence joins TRBV19 and TRBJ2-3; maybe TRBD2 (6 bases). V lost 4 bases and J 2 bases, leaving 19 bases between the germline ends. Looked up from germline, CDR1 is LNHDA and CDR2 is SQIVND (reference sequence). The CDR3 totals 17 residues. This chain's CDR3 is CASSNHVAAGYTDTQYF. Here the CDR3 DNA reads TGTGCCAGTAGTAACCACGTAGCGGCAGGCTACACAGATACGCAGTATTTT.

The CDR3, as DNA: TGTGCCAGCAGCTTAGCGAGCGGGTTCAATCAGCCCCAGCATTTT. Protein product: CASSLASGFNQPQHF. This chain connects TRBV7-6 to TRBJ1-5; no definite D call. Trimming removed 0 bases from V and 3 bases from J, with 9 bases in between. Germline CDR1 and CDR2: SGHVS and FNYEAQ. The CDR3 extends over 15 amino acids.

The rearrangement links TRBV2 to TRBJ1-1; D gene uncertain. Germline V gene sequence: CDR1 SNHLY, CDR2 FYNNEI. The germline V and J ends were trimmed by 6 bases and 0 bases, with 5 bases remaining between them. The CDR3 sequence is 12 residues long. The CDR3 coding sequence is TGTGCCAGCAGGACAATGAACACTGAAGCTTTCTTT. Its protein product is CASRTMNTEAFF.

This sequence joins TRBV6-4 and TRBJ2-1; TRBD2 matches 10 bases. J lost 6 bases, V lost 4 bases, and 6 bases had no gene match. CDR1 MRHNA and CDR2 SNTAGT come from the germline V gene. This CDR3 has 15 residues. CDR3 protein: CASSAQAGGVNEQFF. The DNA for the CDR3 is TGTGCCAGCAGTGCTCAAGCGGGGGGGGTCAATGAGCAGTTCTTC.

This clone was counted a single time. The chain recombines TRBV10-3 with TRBJ1-2; 8 bases are shared with TRBD1. Germline values: CDR1 ENHRY, CDR2 SYGVKD. CDR3 length equals 13 residues. The V and J ends lost 4 bases and 6 bases, in that order; junction bases with no gene match: 4. The CDR3 loop reads CAISGQGYDGYTF. For the CDR3, the DNA is TGTGCCATCAGTGGACAGGGGTATGATGGCTACACCTTC.

V is TRBV10-3 and J is TRBJ1-1, with 9 bases that match TRBD1. Germline CDR1 is ENHRY and CDR2 is SYGVKD. The CDR3 covers 14 residues. With V trimmed by 10 bases and J by 3 bases, 9 bases remained unmatched. The CDR3 nucleotides are TGTGCCACGGGGACAGGGTCCATAGACACTGAAGCTTTCTTT. It specifies CATGTGSIDTEAFF.

The chain links TRBV18 to TRBJ1-2; D not resolved. This CDR3 is 12 amino acids long. CDR1 and CDR2 (germline): KGHSH, LQKENI. V was clipped by 6 bases and J by 7 bases, with 12 bases between them. The CDR3 region is CASSPGVVGYTF. The CDR3 DNA reads as TGTGCCAGCTCCCCGGGAGTTGTTGGCTACACCTTC. The full variable domain, its missing parts supplied by reference TRBV18 and TRBJ1-2, is NAGVMQNPRHLVRRRGQEARLRCSPMKGHSHVYWYRQLPEEGLKFMVYLQKENIIDESGMPKERFSAEFPKEGPSILRIQQVVRGDSAAYFCASSPGVVGYTFGSGTRLTVV.

The chain has TRBV4-1 and TRBJ1-2, with 11 bases lining up with TRBD1. Germline assignment: CDR1 MGHRA and CDR2 YSYEKL. This CDR3 has 16 amino acids. V trimming: 0 bases; J trimming: 4 bases; junction bases outside the gene matches: 4. The CDR3 region is CASSQDRGQGVYGYTF. For the CDR3, the DNA is TGCGCCAGCAGCCAAGATCGGGGACAGGGGGTCTATGGCTACACCTTC.

The table lists this clone with a few counts. The CDR3 loop reads CATSLYGALGETQYF. CDR3 DNA: TGTGCCACAAGCCTCTATGGGGCGTTGGGAGAGACCCAGTACTTC. The genes are TRBV10-3 and TRBJ2-5; a possible D gene is TRBD1 (5 bases). The germline CDR1 and CDR2 sequences are ENHRY and SYGVKD. Trimming removed 10 bases from V and 4 bases from J, with 22 bases in between. CDR3 size: 15 residues.

The J gene is TRBJ2-7, the V gene TRBV19; tentatively, D is TRBD2 (6 bases). Germline CDR1 is LNHDA and CDR2 is SQIVND (reference sequence). Trimming took 4 bases from V and 1 from J, leaving 14 bases between them. The CDR3 spans 15 residues. CDR3 nucleotides: TGTGCCAGTAGTACCGGGTCGGCGGGGTCCTACGAGCAGTACTTC. Residues: CASSTGSAGSYEQYF.

The chain employs TRBV7-2 and TRBJ1-2; tentatively, D is TRBD1 (5 bases). The CDR3 totals 12 residues. V was cut by 6 bases and J by 2 bases, with 7 bases left in between. Germline V CDR1 and CDR2: SGHTA, FQGNSA. The CDR3 region has the DNA TGTGCCAGCAGTGGGGGGAACTATGGCTACACCTTC. It yields the protein CASSGGNYGYTF.

This chain links TRBV9 with TRBJ2-7, with 7 bases identical to TRBD1. J lost 5 bases, V lost 3 bases, and 8 bases had no gene match. Germline CDR1 and CDR2: SGDLS and YYNGEE. CDR3 length equals 14 residues. Written as DNA, the CDR3 is TGTGCCAGCAGCGCTCAGGGGGTTCCAAACGAGCAGTACTTC. Protein sequence: CASSAQGVPNEQYF.

The chain combines TRBV5-6 with TRBJ1-2; 7 bases line up with TRBD1. Per the germline V gene, CDR1 is SGHDT and CDR2 is YYEEEE. J was trimmed by 0 bases and V by 7 bases; bases with no gene match: 9. CDR3 length: 15 residues. The CDR3 DNA is TGTGCCAGCCTTGAACAGGGGCTCGCTAACTATGGCTACACCTTC. Its protein product is CASLEQGLANYGYTF.

The rearrangement uses TRBV29-1 and TRBJ1-2; TRBD1 agrees at 11 bases. Germline-derived CDR1 and CDR2 are SQVTM and ANQGSEA. The CDR3 contains 14 residues. J lost 7 bases, V lost 6 bases, and 10 bases had no gene match. The CDR3, as DNA: TGCAGCGTCGGCTTGGACAGGGGGCATAGTGGCTACACCTTC. It specifies CSVGLDRGHSGYTF. The full variable domain, in which reference TRBV29-1 and TRBJ1-2 provide the parts outside the CDR3, is SAVISQKPSRDICQRGTSLTIQCQVDSQVTMMFWYRQQPGQSLTLIATANQGSEATYESGFVIDKFPISRPNLTFSTLTVSNMSPEDSSIYLCSVGLDRGHSGYTFGSGTRLTVV.

J is TRBJ2-3 and V is TRBV9; D is tentatively TRBD1 or TRBD2 (5 bases each). With 4 bases removed from V and 6 bases from J, the gap between germline ends came to 18 bases. The CDR3 consists of 15 residues. Germline V lookup: CDR1 SGDLS, CDR2 YYNGEE. CDR3 in amino acids: CASSIGVRPGDTQYF. CDR3 DNA: TGTGCCAGCAGCATAGGGGTGCGTCCGGGGGATACGCAGTATTTT.

This clone has more than one count but fewer than ten. The rearrangement joins TRBV27 to TRBJ2-7; D might be TRBD1 (6 bases). Looked up from germline, CDR1 is MNHEY and CDR2 is SMNVEV (reference sequence). The CDR3 totals 15 residues. The V and J ends lost 6 bases and 8 bases respectively, with 23 bases between them. CDR3 coding DNA: TGTGCCAGCAGGGGGTCACGAACAGGGCCTACGAAGCAGTACTTC. This codes for CASRGSRTGPTKQYF.

This chain links TRBV10-3 with TRBJ2-7, with 9 bases matching TRBD1. The junction had 9 bases not matched to a gene; V was cut back by 8 bases and J by 1 base. Germline loops: CDR1 ENHRY, CDR2 SYGVKD. This CDR3 region has 15 residues. The DNA of the CDR3 is TGTGCCATCCGATTATCCGGGACAGGGTCCTACGAGCAGTACTTC. Its protein product is CAIRLSGTGSYEQYF.